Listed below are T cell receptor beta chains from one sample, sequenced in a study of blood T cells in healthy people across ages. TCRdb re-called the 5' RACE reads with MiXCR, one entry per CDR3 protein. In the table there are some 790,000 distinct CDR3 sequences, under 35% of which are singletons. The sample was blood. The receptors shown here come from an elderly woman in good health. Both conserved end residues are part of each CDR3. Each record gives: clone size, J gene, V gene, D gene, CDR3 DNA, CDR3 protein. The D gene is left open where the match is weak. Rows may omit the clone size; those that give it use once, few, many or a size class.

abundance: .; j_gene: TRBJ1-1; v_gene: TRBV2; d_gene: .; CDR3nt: TGTGCCAGCAGGCGACAGGATAGAACTGAAGCTTTCTTT; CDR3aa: CASRRQDRTEAFF
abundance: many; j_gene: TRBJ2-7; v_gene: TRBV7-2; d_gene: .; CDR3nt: TGTGCCAGCAGCTTCGGGCTTCCGAGCTCCTACGAGCAGTACTTC; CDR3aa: CASSFGLPSSYEQYF
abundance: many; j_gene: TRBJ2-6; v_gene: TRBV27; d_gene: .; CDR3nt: TGTGCCAGCAGTTTTGGGGCGTCTGGGGCCAACGTCCTGACTTTC; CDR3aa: CASSFGASGANVLTF
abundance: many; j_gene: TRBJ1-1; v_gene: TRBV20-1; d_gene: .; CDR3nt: TGCAGTGCTAGTGTCCAGTACTCGAACACTGAAGCTTTCTTT; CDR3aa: CSASVQYSNTEAFF
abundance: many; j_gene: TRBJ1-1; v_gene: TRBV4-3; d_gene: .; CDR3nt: TGCGCCAGCAGCCAAGATGACGGAAACACTGAAGCTTTCTTT; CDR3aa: CASSQDDGNTEAFF
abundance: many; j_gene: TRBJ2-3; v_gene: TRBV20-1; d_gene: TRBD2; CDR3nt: TGCAGTGCTAGAGTCTGGGGGGGGGACTTTGGAGATACGCAGTATTTT; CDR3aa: CSARVWGGDFGDTQYF
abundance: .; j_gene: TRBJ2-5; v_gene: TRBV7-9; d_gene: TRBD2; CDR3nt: TGTTCCAGCAGCTTTACCAGCGGGGGCGAGACCCAGTACTTC; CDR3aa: CSSSFTSGGETQYF
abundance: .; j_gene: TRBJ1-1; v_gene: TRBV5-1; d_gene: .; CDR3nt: TGCGCCAGCAACGGACAGCAGCTGGGCACTGAAGCTTTCTTT; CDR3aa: CASNGQQLGTEAFF
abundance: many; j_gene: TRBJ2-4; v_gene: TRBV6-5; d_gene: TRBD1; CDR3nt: TGTGCCAGCAGCGACAGGGGGCTTGCCAAAAACATTCAGTACTTC; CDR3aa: CASSDRGLAKNIQYF
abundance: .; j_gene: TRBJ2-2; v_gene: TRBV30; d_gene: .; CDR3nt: TGTGCCTGGAGTGCACAGGGAACCGGGGAGCTGTTTTTT; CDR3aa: CAWSAQGTGELFF
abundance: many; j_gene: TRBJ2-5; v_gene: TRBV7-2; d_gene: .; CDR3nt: TGTGCCAGCAGCTTAGCGGGACCCGGAGAGACCCAGTACTTC; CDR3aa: CASSLAGPGETQYF
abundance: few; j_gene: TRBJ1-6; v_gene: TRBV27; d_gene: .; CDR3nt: TGTGCCAGCAGTTTTAGGAGGGTAGAATCACCCCTCCACTTT; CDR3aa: CASSFRRVESPLHF
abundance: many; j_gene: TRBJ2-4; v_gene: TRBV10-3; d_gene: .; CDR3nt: TGTGCCATCAGTGAGACGGGACCAAACATTCAGTACTTC; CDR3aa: CAISETGPNIQYF
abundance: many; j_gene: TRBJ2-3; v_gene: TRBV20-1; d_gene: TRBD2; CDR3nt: TGCAGTGCTCGAGGACTAGCAAAGCCCACAGATACGCAGTATTTT; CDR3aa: CSARGLAKPTDTQYF
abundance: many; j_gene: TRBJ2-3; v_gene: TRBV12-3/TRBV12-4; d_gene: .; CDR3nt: TGTGCCAGCACCTCGGCAGATACGCAGTATTTT; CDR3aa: CASTSADTQYF
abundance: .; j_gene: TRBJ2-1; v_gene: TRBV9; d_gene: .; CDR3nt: TGTGCCAGCAGCGTTCAAGGGACTTCCTACAATGAGCAGTTCTTC; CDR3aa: CASSVQGTSYNEQFF
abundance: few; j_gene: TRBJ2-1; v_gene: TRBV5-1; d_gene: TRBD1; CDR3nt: TGCGCCAGCAGCTTCCCCCGGGACAGGGTGATTAACAGCTCCTACAATGAGCAGTTCTTC; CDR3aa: CASSFPRDRVINSSYNEQFF
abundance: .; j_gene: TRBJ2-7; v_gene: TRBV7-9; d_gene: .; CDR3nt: TGTGCCAGCAGCTCCCCCAGCAGCAGCTCCTACGAGCAGTACTTC; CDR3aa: CASSSPSSSSYEQYF
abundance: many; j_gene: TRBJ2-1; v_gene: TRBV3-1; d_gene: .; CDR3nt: TGTGCCAGCAGCCAAGATAGCGCTAGAATACGCTCCTACAATGAGCAGTTCTTC; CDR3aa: CASSQDSARIRSYNEQFF
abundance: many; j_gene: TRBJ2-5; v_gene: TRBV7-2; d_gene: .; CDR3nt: TGTGCCAGCAGCTTGTCGTCGGCGGGGTTGTACCAAGAGACCCAGTACTTC; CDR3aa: CASSLSSAGLYQETQYF
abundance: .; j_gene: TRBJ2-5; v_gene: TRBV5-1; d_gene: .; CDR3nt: TGCGCCAGCAGCCCTGACTGGGCCTTGTACTACAATGAGCAGTACTTC; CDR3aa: CASSPDWALYYNEQYF
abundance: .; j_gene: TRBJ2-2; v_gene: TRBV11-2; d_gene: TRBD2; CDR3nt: TGTGCCAGCAGTTCTAGCGGGGGGGCCACCGGGGAGCTGTTTTTT; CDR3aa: CASSSSGGATGELFF
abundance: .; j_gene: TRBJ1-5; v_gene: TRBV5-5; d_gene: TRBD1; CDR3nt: TGTGCCAGCAGCCTCAGATGGACAGGGGCCAATCAGCCCCAGCATTTT; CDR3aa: CASSLRWTGANQPQHF